The entry below gives a single T cell receptor (beta chain) sequence along with its context. Authors' processing steps: Amplification of reference gene primers was used by the study to estimate nucleated cell counts. Clones were sequenced by immunoSEQ multiplex PCR, and TCRdb holds only the in-frame ones, with some missing. That table gives V, J and clone size, and the DNA gave D and trimming. The table has roughly 180,000 clones, about 85% seen once. The sample is drawn from a study of blood T cell repertoires in COVID-19. Study context: Researchers got acute and convalescent COVID-19 samples from the United States, Italy and Spain. Nucleic acid was either cDNA or gDNA, and it came from T cells, B-cell-depleted T cells, or PBMCs.

This CDR3 is 13 amino acids long. Germline V gives CDR1 SGHTA, CDR2 FQGTGA. The V segment lost 5 bases and the J segment 3 bases; nucleotides outside the gene matches: 4. Sequenced: peripheral blood. The receptor was derived from a man in his 60s who had recovered from COVID-19. The chain is built from TRBV7-3 and TRBJ2-7; TRBD1 matches 7 bases. Here the CDR3 reads CASSPRQGYEQYF. The CDR3, as DNA: TGTGCCAGCAGCCCAAGACAGGGCTACGAGCAGTACTTC.